This T cell receptor beta chain is drawn from a study of shared clonotypes between healthy human individuals. At the level of the study: A couple of women and a few men aged 18 to 49 made up the donors. Study-level findings and limits: Among a few donors, roughly 5.5% of naive CD4 clonotypes were found in common. Large depth notwithstanding, sorted-subset sequencing proved incomplete by rarefaction.

Clones were sequenced by immunoSEQ multiplex PCR, and TCRdb holds only the in-frame ones, with some missing. Of under 600,000 clones listed, roughly 97% were seen once; the top ten hold around 0.057%. V was clipped by 4 bases and J by 3 bases, with 4 bases between them. CDR3 length: 12 amino acids. Germline CDR1 and CDR2: LNHDA and SQIVND (reference sequence). Notes on this clone: What it recognizes is unknown.

The V and J genes are TRBV19 and TRBJ2-1; no firm D call. This clonotype originated in a woman aged 25-40 years in good health. Sequencing was carried out using naive CD4+ T cells sorted from blood. Subset defined: CD45RA+ positively selected. CDR3 coding DNA: TGTGCCAGTAGTAGGGACTACAATGAGCAGTTCTTC. Encoded protein: CASSRDYNEQFF.